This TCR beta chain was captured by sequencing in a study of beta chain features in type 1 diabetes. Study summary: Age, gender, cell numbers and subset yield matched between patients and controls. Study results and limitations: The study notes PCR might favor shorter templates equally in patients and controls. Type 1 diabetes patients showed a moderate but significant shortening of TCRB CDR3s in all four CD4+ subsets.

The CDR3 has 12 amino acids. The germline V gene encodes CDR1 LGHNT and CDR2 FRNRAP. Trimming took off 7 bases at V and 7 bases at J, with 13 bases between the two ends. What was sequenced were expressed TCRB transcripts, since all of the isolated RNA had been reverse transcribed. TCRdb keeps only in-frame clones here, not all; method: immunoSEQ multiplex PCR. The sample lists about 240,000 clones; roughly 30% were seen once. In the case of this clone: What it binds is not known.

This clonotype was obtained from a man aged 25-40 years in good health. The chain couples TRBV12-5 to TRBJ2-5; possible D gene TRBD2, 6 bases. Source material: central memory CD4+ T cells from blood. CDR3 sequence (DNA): TGTGCTAGTGCGGGACTGCCGGGGACCCAGTACTTC. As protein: CASAGLPGTQYF.